This T cell receptor (beta chain) was recorded in a study of T cell repertoires in cytomegalovirus infection. TCRdb re-analysed the reads in MiXCR, keeping a single row per CDR3 protein. Among some 480,000 distinct CDR3 sequences listed, 30% to 35% were seen once. There are a few counts of this clonotype. Its antigen is undetermined. The material was cultured PBMCs, obtained from culture after CMV antigen stimulation. The sequence came from a human donor in good health (CMV status not recorded). Some clones in this sample may be carry-over from other donors' samples.

DNA for the CDR3: TGTGCCAGCAGCCCCGGGGGGGCAGAAGTTAGCAATCAGCCCCAGCATTTT. Its protein is CASSPGGAEVSNQPQHF. This chain connects TRBV6-5 to TRBJ1-5, with D possibly matching TRBD1 (6 bases). V lost 6 bases and J 0 bases, leaving 18 bases between the germline ends. CDR3 length equals 17 residues. CDR1 MNHEY and CDR2 SVGAGI come from the germline V gene.